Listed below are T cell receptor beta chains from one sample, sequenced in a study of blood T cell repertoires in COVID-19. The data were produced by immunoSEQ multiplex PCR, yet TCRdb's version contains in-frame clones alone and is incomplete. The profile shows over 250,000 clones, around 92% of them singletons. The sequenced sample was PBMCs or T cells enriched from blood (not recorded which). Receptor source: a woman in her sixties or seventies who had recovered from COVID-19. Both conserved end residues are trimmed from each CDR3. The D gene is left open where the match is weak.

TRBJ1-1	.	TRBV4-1	ASSQANSVETEAF
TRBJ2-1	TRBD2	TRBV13	ASSHGLAFAHEQF
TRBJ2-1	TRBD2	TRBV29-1	SVRGLAGSSYNEQF
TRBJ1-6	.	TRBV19	ASTAGGIPLH
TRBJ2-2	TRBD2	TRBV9	ASTPVAGTGELF
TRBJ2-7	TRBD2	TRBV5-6	ASIKRGVSYEQY
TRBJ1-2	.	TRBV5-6	ASSLVRGMNYGYT
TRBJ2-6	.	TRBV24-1	ASAQSGANVLT
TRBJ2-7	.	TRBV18	ASSPNGGEQY
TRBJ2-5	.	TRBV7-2	ASSLGSGTQETQY
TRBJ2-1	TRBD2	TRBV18	ASSPLREGDNEQF
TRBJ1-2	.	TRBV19	ASSIDLPGVPNYGYT
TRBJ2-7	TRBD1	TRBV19	ASSSFPLDRGSYEQY
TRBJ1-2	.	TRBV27	ASSYAGGAGGYGYT
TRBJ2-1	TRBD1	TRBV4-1	ASSSQGASRYNEQF
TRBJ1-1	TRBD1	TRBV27	ASSKKPGQGTEAF
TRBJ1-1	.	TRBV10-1	ASSDTPTGTTEAF
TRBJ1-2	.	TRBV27	ASSVLPYREYGYGYT
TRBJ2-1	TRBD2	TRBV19	ASSIEVAGSINEQF